Listed here is a single TCR beta chain. Method: immunoSEQ multiplex PCR; TCRdb's copy keeps in-frame clones and lacks some. The data show 160,000 or so clones, roughly 90% seen once. The CDR3 is made up of 18 amino acids. Trimming at V came to 0 bases and at J to 2 bases, leaving 10 bases not matched to a gene. Germline V gives CDR1 GTSNPN, CDR2 SVGIG (reference sequence). These data belong to a study of blood T cell repertoires in COVID-19. Sequenced sample: peripheral blood. The receptor was derived from a woman aged 55-70 years who had recovered from COVID-19. J is TRBJ2-1 and V is TRBV30, with 10 bases identical to TRBD2. For the CDR3, the DNA is TGTGCCTGGAGTGTTGGAGCGGGGGGGATCTTGCCCTACAATGAGCAGTTCTTC. Translation gives CAWSVGAGGILPYNEQFF. Full variable domain (missing parts from reference TRBV30 and TRBJ2-1): SQTIHQWPATLVQPVGSPLSLECTVEGTSNPNLYWYRQAAGRGLQLLFYSVGIGQISSEVPQNLSASRPQDRQFILSSKKLLLSDSGFYLCAWSVGAGGILPYNEQFFGPGTRLTVL.